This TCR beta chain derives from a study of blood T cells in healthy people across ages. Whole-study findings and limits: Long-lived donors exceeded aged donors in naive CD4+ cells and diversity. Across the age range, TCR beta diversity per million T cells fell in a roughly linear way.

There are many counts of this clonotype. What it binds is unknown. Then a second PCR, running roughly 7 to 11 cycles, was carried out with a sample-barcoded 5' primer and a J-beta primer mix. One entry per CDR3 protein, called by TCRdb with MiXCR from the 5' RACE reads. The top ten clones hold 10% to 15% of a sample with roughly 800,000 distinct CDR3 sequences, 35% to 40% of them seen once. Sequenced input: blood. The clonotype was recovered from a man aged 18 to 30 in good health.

CDR3 bases: TGTGCCAGCAGCTTAGTCGGACTAGCAGGTACCACAGATACGCAGTATTTT. Residues: CASSLVGLAGTTDTQYF. The chain joins TRBV13 to TRBJ2-3, with 8 nucleotides matching TRBD2. Per germline, CDR1 PRHDT and CDR2 FYEKMQ (reference sequence). J lost 2 bases, V lost 1 base, and 8 bases had no gene match. The CDR3 has 17 amino acids.